A selection of T cell receptor beta chains follows, all from one sample in a study of shared clonotypes between healthy human individuals. Using immunoSEQ multiplex PCR, the repertoire was profiled, and TCRdb retains in-frame clones only, with some absent. The sample shows about 1.1 million clones, 70% to 85% of them seen only once. Sequences were obtained from memory CD4+ T cells from PBMCs. The receptors were sampled from a man between 18 and 35 years old in good health. Some clones in this sample may be carry-over from other donors' samples. CDR3s include the opening cysteine and the closing phenylalanine or tryptophan. The order of the fields is V gene, D gene, clone size, J gene, CDR3 DNA, CDR3 protein. The D gene is left open where the match is weak. Some rows mark clone size as missing; the rest say once, few, many or name a class of expanded clone.

v_call: TRBV5-1
d_call: TRBD2
clone_size: -
j_call: TRBJ2-7
cdr3_nt: TGCGCCAGCAGCTTCGGACTAGCGAGGGAGCAGTACTTC
cdr3_aa: CASSFGLAREQYF

v_call: TRBV7-9
d_call: -
clone_size: -
j_call: TRBJ1-4
cdr3_nt: TGTGCCAGCAGCTCAGATCGGGGCTCGGGTGAAAAACTGTTTTTT
cdr3_aa: CASSSDRGSGEKLFF

v_call: TRBV4-3
d_call: TRBD2
clone_size: few
j_call: TRBJ2-1
cdr3_nt: TGCGCCAGCAGCCAAGGGACTAGCGGTTACAATGAGCAGTTCTTC
cdr3_aa: CASSQGTSGYNEQFF

v_call: TRBV4-1
d_call: TRBD2
clone_size: -
j_call: TRBJ2-2
cdr3_nt: TGCGCCAGCAGCCAAGCCACTAGCGGGAGGGCCGCGCTCGGGGAGCTGTTTTTT
cdr3_aa: CASSQATSGRAALGELFF

v_call: TRBV29-1
d_call: -
clone_size: -
j_call: TRBJ2-3
cdr3_nt: TGCAGCGTTGAGCGGTCAGCCGGAAAAGATACGCAGTATTTT
cdr3_aa: CSVERSAGKDTQYF

v_call: TRBV7-8
d_call: -
clone_size: -
j_call: TRBJ2-5
cdr3_nt: TGTGCCAGCAGCTTACAAGAGGGGACCCAGTACTTC
cdr3_aa: CASSLQEGTQYF

v_call: TRBV5-1
d_call: TRBD2
clone_size: -
j_call: TRBJ2-1
cdr3_nt: TGCGCCAGCAGCGGGACTAGCGGGAGAGTGGTGTTCTTC
cdr3_aa: CASSGTSGRVVFF

v_call: TRBV11-2
d_call: -
clone_size: few
j_call: TRBJ2-3
cdr3_nt: TGTGCCAGCAGCCCCTGGACATCTAGCACAGATACGCAGTATTTT
cdr3_aa: CASSPWTSSTDTQYF

v_call: TRBV2
d_call: -
clone_size: -
j_call: TRBJ2-5
cdr3_nt: TGTGCCAGCAGTGCCCGGGACCGAGTCCTGGAGACCCAGTACTTC
cdr3_aa: CASSARDRVLETQYF

v_call: TRBV7-2
d_call: -
clone_size: -
j_call: TRBJ2-7
cdr3_nt: TGTGCCAGCAGCTATGACCCGGCGGGGGAGCAGTACTTC
cdr3_aa: CASSYDPAGEQYF

v_call: TRBV7-2
d_call: -
clone_size: -
j_call: TRBJ2-5
cdr3_nt: TGTGCCAGCAGCTCCCGACAGGCGCAAGAGACCCAGTACTTC
cdr3_aa: CASSSRQAQETQYF

v_call: TRBV28
d_call: TRBD1
clone_size: -
j_call: TRBJ1-2
cdr3_nt: TGTGCCAGCAGTTCGGGGACAGGAGAACGGAATGGCTACACCTTC
cdr3_aa: CASSSGTGERNGYTF

v_call: TRBV29-1
d_call: -
clone_size: few
j_call: TRBJ1-1
cdr3_nt: TGCAGCGTTCTGAAGGTACTGAACACTGAAGCTTTCTTT
cdr3_aa: CSVLKVLNTEAFF

v_call: TRBV6-1
d_call: -
clone_size: -
j_call: TRBJ1-5
cdr3_nt: TGTGCCAGCAGTTTAAGGTCCCGCGGAAATCAGCCCCAGCATTTT
cdr3_aa: CASSLRSRGNQPQHF

v_call: TRBV10-3
d_call: TRBD1
clone_size: -
j_call: TRBJ2-1
cdr3_nt: TGTGCCATCAGTGACGGGACAGGGCTACATGAGCAGTTCTTC
cdr3_aa: CAISDGTGLHEQFF

v_call: TRBV5-1
d_call: -
clone_size: -
j_call: TRBJ1-2
cdr3_nt: TGCGCCAGCAGTCTTCAGGGAATCGATGGCTACACCTTC
cdr3_aa: CASSLQGIDGYTF

v_call: TRBV25-1
d_call: -
clone_size: -
j_call: TRBJ2-5
cdr3_nt: TGTGCCAGCAACTCCCAGGGAGAGACCCAGTACTTC
cdr3_aa: CASNSQGETQYF

v_call: TRBV28
d_call: -
clone_size: -
j_call: TRBJ2-1
cdr3_nt: TGTGCCAGCAGTTTCACCGAGTACAATGAGCAGTTCTTC
cdr3_aa: CASSFTEYNEQFF

v_call: TRBV2
d_call: -
clone_size: -
j_call: TRBJ2-3
cdr3_nt: TGTGCCAGCAGTGAATCGGTCGGACAGCCGGTAGATACGCAGTATTTT
cdr3_aa: CASSESVGQPVDTQYF

v_call: TRBV28
d_call: TRBD1
clone_size: -
j_call: TRBJ2-1
cdr3_nt: TGTGCCAGCAGTTCCCCAAGCATATCCGATTCCCCAGGGACAGGGTGGAATGAGCAGTTCTTC
cdr3_aa: CASSSPSISDSPGTGWNEQFF

v_call: TRBV11-2
d_call: TRBD2
clone_size: -
j_call: TRBJ2-5
cdr3_nt: TGTGCCAGCAGCTCGCCTCGGGGGGGGAGGCAAACGGAGACCCAGTACTTC
cdr3_aa: CASSSPRGGRQTETQYF

v_call: TRBV28
d_call: -
clone_size: -
j_call: TRBJ1-1
cdr3_nt: TGTGCCAGCAGTTTACGGCAGAACACTGAAGCTTTCTTT
cdr3_aa: CASSLRQNTEAFF

v_call: TRBV30
d_call: -
clone_size: -
j_call: TRBJ2-6
cdr3_nt: TGTGCCTGGAGTGCGAACAGGGAGTCTGGGGCCAACGTCCTGACTTTC
cdr3_aa: CAWSANRESGANVLTF

v_call: TRBV6-1
d_call: TRBD2
clone_size: -
j_call: TRBJ2-7
cdr3_nt: TGTGCTAGCAGGGGGACTAGCGGGGCCTACGAGCAGTACTTC
cdr3_aa: CASRGTSGAYEQYF

v_call: TRBV27
d_call: TRBD2
clone_size: once
j_call: TRBJ2-7
cdr3_nt: TGTGCCAGCAGTTTACGACTAGCGGGGACCGAGCAGTACTTC
cdr3_aa: CASSLRLAGTEQYF

v_call: TRBV29-1
d_call: -
clone_size: -
j_call: TRBJ1-2
cdr3_nt: TGCAGCGTTGGTCTACTTCGGAACTATGGCTACACCTTC
cdr3_aa: CSVGLLRNYGYTF

v_call: TRBV29-1
d_call: TRBD1
clone_size: -
j_call: TRBJ1-5
cdr3_nt: TGCAGCGTTGTTGTAGGGGGCGCGGGAGATCAGCCCCAGCATTTT
cdr3_aa: CSVVVGGAGDQPQHF

v_call: TRBV11-2
d_call: TRBD2
clone_size: -
j_call: TRBJ2-7
cdr3_nt: TGTGCCAGCAGCTTCCTGCCTAGCGGGAGTTCAATGTTCTACGAGCAGTACTTC
cdr3_aa: CASSFLPSGSSMFYEQYF

v_call: TRBV10-3
d_call: -
clone_size: once
j_call: TRBJ1-5
cdr3_nt: TGTGCCATCAGCGCAGGGTCAGGTGGCAATCAGCCCCAGCATTTT
cdr3_aa: CAISAGSGGNQPQHF

v_call: TRBV5-6
d_call: -
clone_size: -
j_call: TRBJ1-2
cdr3_nt: TGTGCCAGCAGCTTGCAGCGGGGCAGGGGTTCCGGCTACACCTTC
cdr3_aa: CASSLQRGRGSGYTF

v_call: TRBV2
d_call: -
clone_size: -
j_call: TRBJ2-5
cdr3_nt: TGTGCCAGCAGTGGACAGGCTCAAGAGACCCAGTACTTC
cdr3_aa: CASSGQAQETQYF

v_call: TRBV5-1
d_call: TRBD1
clone_size: -
j_call: TRBJ2-7
cdr3_nt: TGCGCCAGCAGCTTGGTCGTGACAGGGGAGCAGTACTTC
cdr3_aa: CASSLVVTGEQYF

v_call: TRBV7-3
d_call: -
clone_size: -
j_call: TRBJ2-7
cdr3_nt: TGTGCCAGCAGGGGGGGCCTGGAGAGATACGAGCAGTACTTC
cdr3_aa: CASRGGLERYEQYF

v_call: TRBV5-1
d_call: TRBD1
clone_size: -
j_call: TRBJ2-1
cdr3_nt: TGCGCCAGCAGCACAGTCCCCCAGGGGGAGAATGAGCAGTTCTTC
cdr3_aa: CASSTVPQGENEQFF

v_call: TRBV27
d_call: TRBD2
clone_size: -
j_call: TRBJ2-2
cdr3_nt: TGTGCCAGCAGGCCCAGAAGTGGAGCGGGGACCGGGGAGCTGTTTTTT
cdr3_aa: CASRPRSGAGTGELFF

v_call: TRBV5-1
d_call: -
clone_size: -
j_call: TRBJ1-4
cdr3_nt: TGCGCCAGCAGCTTGAACGGGGGCGAGGGTGAAAAACTGTTTTTT
cdr3_aa: CASSLNGGEGEKLFF

v_call: TRBV11-2
d_call: -
clone_size: once
j_call: TRBJ2-3
cdr3_nt: TGTGCCAGCAGCTCCCAGGGTCGCGCGGTTACGCAGTATTTT
cdr3_aa: CASSSQGRAVTQYF

v_call: TRBV5-1
d_call: -
clone_size: -
j_call: TRBJ1-1
cdr3_nt: TGCGCCAGCAGCCCGGCCGTCGGCCGAAGGGTGAACACTGAAGCTTTCTTT
cdr3_aa: CASSPAVGRRVNTEAFF

v_call: TRBV27
d_call: TRBD1
clone_size: -
j_call: TRBJ2-5
cdr3_nt: TGTGCCAGCAGTTTATCACTCGGACAGGGGAAGGAGACCCAGTACTTC
cdr3_aa: CASSLSLGQGKETQYF

v_call: TRBV15
d_call: TRBD1
clone_size: -
j_call: TRBJ1-1
cdr3_nt: TGTGCCACCAGCAGAGATGGGACAGGTGGGACTGAAGCTTTCTTT
cdr3_aa: CATSRDGTGGTEAFF

v_call: TRBV28
d_call: TRBD2
clone_size: -
j_call: TRBJ2-1
cdr3_nt: TGTGCCAGCAGTTTAGGGGCTAGCGGGCGAATACAAGGGCAGTTCTTC
cdr3_aa: CASSLGASGRIQGQFF

v_call: TRBV5-1
d_call: TRBD1
clone_size: -
j_call: TRBJ2-7
cdr3_nt: TGCGCCAGCAGCCTAAGCTCGGGGACAGGCCCTCGCGAGCAGTACTTC
cdr3_aa: CASSLSSGTGPREQYF